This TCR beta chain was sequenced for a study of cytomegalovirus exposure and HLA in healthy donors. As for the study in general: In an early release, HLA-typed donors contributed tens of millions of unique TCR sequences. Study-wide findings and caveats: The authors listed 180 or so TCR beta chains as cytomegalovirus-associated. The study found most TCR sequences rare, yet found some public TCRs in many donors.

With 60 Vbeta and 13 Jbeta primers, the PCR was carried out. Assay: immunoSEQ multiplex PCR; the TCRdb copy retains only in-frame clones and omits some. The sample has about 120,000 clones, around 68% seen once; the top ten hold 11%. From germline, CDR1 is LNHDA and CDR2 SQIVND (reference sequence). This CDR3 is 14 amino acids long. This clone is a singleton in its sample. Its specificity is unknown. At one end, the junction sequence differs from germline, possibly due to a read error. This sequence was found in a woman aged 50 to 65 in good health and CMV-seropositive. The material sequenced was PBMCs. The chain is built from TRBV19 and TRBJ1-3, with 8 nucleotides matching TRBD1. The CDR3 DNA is TGTGCCAGTAATACCCAGGGGGCTGGAAACACTATATATTTT. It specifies CASNTQGAGNTIYF.